This T cell receptor (beta chain) came from a study of blood T cell repertoires in COVID-19. Per the authors' pipeline: Scientists estimated how many nucleated cells there were by amplifying reference gene primers. Produced via immunoSEQ multiplex PCR; TCRdb's table is partial and in-frame only. That table furnishes V, J and clone size, whereas the DNA furnished D and trimming. Of 300,000 to 450,000 clones listed, more than 65% are singletons. This clone was seen a single time. Germline values: CDR1 LNHNV, CDR2 YYDKDF (reference sequence). The CDR3 has 13 amino acids. Trimming removed 0 bases at V and 8 bases at J, with 9 bases between.

The origin of this receptor is a human donor with acute or convalescent COVID-19. The donor label of this sample is uncertain. This rearrangement joins TRBV15 to TRBJ2-3; no firm D call. Sequenced input: peripheral blood. As DNA, the CDR3 is TGTGCCACCAGCAGAGATCCGGGTGTTACGCAGTATTTT. Translating gives CATSRDPGVTQYF.